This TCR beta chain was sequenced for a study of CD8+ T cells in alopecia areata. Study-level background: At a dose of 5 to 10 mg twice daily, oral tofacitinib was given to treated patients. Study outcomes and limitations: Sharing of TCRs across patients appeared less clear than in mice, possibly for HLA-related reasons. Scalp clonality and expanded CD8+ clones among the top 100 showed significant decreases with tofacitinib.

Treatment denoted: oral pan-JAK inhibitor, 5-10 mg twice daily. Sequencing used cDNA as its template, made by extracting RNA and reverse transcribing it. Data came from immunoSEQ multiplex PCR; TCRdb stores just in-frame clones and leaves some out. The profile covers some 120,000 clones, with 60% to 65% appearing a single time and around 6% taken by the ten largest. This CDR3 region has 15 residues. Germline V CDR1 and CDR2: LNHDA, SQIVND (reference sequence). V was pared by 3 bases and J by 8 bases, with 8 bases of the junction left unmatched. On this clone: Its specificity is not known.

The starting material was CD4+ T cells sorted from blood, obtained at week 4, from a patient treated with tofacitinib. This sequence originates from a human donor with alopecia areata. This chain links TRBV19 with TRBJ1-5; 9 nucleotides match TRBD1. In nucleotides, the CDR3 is TGTGCCAGTAGTATGTTACAGGGGGCCGGGGAGCCCCAGCATTTT. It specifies CASSMLQGAGEPQHF.